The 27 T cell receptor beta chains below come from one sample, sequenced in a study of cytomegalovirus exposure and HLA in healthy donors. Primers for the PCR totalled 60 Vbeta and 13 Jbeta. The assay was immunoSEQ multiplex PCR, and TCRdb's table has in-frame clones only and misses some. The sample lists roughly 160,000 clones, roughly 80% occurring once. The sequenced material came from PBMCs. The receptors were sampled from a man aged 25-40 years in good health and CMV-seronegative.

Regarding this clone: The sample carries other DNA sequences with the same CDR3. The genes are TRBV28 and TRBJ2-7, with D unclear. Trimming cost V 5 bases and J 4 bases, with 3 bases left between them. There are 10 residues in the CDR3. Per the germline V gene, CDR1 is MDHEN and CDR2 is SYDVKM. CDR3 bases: TGTGCCAGCAGTCGTTACGAGCAGTACTTC. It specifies CASSRYEQYF.

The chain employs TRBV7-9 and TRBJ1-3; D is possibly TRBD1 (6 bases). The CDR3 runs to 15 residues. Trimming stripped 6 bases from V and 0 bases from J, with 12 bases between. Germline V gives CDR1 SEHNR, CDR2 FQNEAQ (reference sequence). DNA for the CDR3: TGTGCCAGCAGGGCTCAGGGGAGCTCTGGAAACACCATATATTTT. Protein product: CASRAQGSSGNTIYF.

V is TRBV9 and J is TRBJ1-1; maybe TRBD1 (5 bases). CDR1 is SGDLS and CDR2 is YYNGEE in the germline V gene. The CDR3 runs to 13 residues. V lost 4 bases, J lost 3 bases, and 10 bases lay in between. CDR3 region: CASSTRGDTEAFF. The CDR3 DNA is TGTGCCAGCAGCACACGGGGGGACACTGAAGCTTTCTTT.

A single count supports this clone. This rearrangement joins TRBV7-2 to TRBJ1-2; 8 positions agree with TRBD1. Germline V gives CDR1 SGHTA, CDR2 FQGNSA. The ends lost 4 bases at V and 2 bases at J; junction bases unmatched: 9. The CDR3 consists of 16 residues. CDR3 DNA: TGTGCCAGCAGCTCCCGCTGGACAGGGATCAACTATGGCTACACCTTC. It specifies CASSSRWTGINYGYTF.

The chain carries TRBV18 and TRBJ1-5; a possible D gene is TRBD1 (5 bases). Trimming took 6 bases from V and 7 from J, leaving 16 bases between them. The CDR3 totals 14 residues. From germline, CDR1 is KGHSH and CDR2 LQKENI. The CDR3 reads CASSPDSPTQPQHF. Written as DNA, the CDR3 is TGTGCCAGCTCCCCCGACAGTCCTACGCAGCCCCAGCATTTT.

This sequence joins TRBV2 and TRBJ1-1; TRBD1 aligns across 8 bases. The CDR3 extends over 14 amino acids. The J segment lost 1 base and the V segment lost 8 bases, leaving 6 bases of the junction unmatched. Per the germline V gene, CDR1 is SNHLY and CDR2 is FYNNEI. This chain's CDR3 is CASGDDRGNTEAFF. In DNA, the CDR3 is TGTGCCAGCGGGGATGACAGGGGGAACACTGAAGCTTTCTTT.

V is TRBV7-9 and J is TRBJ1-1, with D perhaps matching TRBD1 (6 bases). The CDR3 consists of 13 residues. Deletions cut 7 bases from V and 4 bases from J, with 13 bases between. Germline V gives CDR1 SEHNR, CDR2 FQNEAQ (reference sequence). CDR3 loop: CASTRDTITEAFF. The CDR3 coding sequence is TGTGCCAGCACAAGGGACACCATCACTGAAGCTTTCTTT. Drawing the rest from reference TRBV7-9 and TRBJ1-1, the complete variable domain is DTGVSQNPRHKITKRGQNVTFRCDPISEHNRLYWYRQTLGQGPEFLTYFQNEAQLEKSRLLSDRFSAERPKGSFSTLEIQRTEQGDSAMYLCASTRDTITEAFFGQGTRLTVV.

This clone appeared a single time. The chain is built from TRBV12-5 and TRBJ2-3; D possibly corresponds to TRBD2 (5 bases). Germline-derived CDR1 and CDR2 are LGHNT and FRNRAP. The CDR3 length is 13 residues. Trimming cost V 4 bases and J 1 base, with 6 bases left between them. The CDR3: CASGSGGTDTQYF. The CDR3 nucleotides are TGTGCTAGTGGTTCCGGGGGCACAGATACGCAGTATTTT.

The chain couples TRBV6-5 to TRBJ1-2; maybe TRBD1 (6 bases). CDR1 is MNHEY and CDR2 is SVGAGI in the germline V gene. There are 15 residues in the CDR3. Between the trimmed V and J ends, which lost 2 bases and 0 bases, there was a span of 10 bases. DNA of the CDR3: TGTGCCAGCAGTTACAGTCGACAGGCTAACTATGGCTACACCTTC. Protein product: CASSYSRQANYGYTF.

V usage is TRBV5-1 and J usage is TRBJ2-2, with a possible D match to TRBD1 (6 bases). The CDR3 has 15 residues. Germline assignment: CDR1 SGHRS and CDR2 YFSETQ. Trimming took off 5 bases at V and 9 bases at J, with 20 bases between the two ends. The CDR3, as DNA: TGCGCCAGCAGGGAAGGGCAAAGGGGGATCCGGGAGCTGTTTTTT. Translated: CASREGQRGIRELFF.

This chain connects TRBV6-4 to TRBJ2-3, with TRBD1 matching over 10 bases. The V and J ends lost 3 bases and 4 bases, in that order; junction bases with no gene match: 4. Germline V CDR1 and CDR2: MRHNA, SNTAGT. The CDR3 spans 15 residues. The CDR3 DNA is TGTGCCAGCAGTGAGGGGACAGGGGAGGCAGATACGCAGTATTTT. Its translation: CASSEGTGEADTQYF.

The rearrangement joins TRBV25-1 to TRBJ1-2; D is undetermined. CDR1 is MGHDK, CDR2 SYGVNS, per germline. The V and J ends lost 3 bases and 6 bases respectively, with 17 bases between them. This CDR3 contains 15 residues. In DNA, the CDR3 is TGTGCCAGCAGTGATACGAGGGTCCCCCTCGATGGCTACACCTTC. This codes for CASSDTRVPLDGYTF.

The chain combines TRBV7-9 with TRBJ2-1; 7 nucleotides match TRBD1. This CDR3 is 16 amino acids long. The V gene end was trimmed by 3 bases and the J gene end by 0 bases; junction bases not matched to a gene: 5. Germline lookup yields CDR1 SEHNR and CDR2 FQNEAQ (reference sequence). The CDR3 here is CASSLDGTASYNEQFF. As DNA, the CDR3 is TGTGCCAGCAGCTTGGACGGGACAGCCTCCTACAATGAGCAGTTCTTC.

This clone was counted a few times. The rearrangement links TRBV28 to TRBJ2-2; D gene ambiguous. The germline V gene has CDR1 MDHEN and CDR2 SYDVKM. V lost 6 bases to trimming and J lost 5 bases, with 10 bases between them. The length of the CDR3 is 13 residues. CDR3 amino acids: CASSQPRTGELFF. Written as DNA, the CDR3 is TGTGCCAGCAGCCAACCGCGGACCGGGGAGCTGTTTTTT.

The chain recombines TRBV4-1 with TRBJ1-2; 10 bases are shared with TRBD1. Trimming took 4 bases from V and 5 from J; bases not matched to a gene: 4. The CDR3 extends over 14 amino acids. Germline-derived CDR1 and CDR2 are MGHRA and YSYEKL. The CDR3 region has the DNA TGCGCCAGCAGCCTGGACAGGGGGATTTATGGCTACACCTTC. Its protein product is CASSLDRGIYGYTF.

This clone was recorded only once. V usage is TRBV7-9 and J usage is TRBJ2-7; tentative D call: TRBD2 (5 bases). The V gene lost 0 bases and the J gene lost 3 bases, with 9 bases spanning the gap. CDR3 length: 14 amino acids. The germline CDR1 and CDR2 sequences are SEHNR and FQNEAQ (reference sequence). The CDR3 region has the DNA TGTGCCAGCAGCTTAGCGAGCGGAAGCTACGAGCAGTACTTC. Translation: CASSLASGSYEQYF.

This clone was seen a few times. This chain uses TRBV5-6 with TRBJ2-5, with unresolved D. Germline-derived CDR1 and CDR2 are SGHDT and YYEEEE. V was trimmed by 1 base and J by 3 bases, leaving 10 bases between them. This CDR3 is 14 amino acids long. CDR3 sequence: CASSLYRPKETQYF. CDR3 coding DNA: TGTGCCAGCAGCTTGTACAGACCCAAAGAGACCCAGTACTTC. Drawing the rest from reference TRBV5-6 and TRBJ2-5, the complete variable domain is DAGVTQSPTHLIKTRGQQVTLRCSPKSGHDTVSWYQQALGQGPQFIFQYYEEEERQRGNFPDRFSGHQFPNYSSELNVNALLLGDSALYLCASSLYRPKETQYFGPGTRLLVL.

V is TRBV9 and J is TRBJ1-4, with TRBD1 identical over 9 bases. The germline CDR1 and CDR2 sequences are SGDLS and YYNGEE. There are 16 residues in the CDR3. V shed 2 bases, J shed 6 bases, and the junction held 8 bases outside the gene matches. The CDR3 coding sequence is TGTGCCAGCAGCGTGAGGGACAGGGCGGAAGATGAAAAACTGTTTTTT. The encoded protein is CASSVRDRAEDEKLFF.

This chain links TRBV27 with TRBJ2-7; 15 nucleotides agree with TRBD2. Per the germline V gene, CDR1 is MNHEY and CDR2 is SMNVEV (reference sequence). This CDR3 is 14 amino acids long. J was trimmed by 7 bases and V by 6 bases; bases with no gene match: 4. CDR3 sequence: CASSTGTSGREQYF. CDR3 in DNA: TGTGCCAGCAGCACCGGGACTAGCGGGAGGGAGCAGTACTTC.

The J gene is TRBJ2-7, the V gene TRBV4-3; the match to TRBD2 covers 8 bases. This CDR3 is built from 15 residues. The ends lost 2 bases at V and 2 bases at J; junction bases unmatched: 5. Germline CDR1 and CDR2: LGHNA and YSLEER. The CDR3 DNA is TGCGCCAGCAGCCAATCCCTAGCGGGTCCCTACGAGCAGTACTTC. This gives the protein CASSQSLAGPYEQYF.

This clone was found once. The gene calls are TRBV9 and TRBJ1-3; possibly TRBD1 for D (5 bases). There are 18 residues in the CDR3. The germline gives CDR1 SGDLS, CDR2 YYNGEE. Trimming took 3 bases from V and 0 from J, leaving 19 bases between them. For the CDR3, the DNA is TGTGCCAGCAGCGACATCCACGACAGCTGGAACTCTGGAAACACCATATATTTT. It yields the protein CASSDIHDSWNSGNTIYF.

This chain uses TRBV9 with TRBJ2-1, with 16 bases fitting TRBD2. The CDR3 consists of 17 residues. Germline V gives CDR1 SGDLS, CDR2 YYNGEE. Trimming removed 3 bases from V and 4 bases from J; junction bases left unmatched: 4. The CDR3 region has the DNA TGTGCCAGCAGCGGGGGGACTAGCGGGGGGGCTTACAATGAGCAGTTCTTC. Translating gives CASSGGTSGGAYNEQFF. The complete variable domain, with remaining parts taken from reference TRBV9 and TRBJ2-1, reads DSGVTQTPKHLITATGQRVTLRCSPRSGDLSVYWYQQSLDQGLQFLIQYYNGEERAKGNILERFSAQQFPDLHSELNLSSLELGDSALYFCASSGGTSGGAYNEQFFGPGTRLTVL.

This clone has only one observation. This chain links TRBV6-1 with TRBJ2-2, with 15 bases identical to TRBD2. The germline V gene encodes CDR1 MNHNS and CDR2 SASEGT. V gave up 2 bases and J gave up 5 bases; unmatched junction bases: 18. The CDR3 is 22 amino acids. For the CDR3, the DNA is TGTGCCAGCAGTGAAACCAAACGACCGGGACTAGCGGGGGGCCCGGGTACCGGGGAGCTGTTTTTT. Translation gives CASSETKRPGLAGGPGTGELFF.

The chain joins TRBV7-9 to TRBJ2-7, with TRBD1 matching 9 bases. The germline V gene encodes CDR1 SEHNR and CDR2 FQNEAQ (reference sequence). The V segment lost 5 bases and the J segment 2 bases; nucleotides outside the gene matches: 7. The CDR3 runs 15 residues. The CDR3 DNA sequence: TGTGCCAGCAGCGATACAGGGGGCCGCACCTACGAGCAGTACTTC. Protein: CASSDTGGRTYEQYF.

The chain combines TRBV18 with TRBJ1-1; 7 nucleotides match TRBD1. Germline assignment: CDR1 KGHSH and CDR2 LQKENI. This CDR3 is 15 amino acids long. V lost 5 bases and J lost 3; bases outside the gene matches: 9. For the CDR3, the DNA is TGTGCCAGCTCAGACGACAGGGTCATGGACACTGAAGCTTTCTTT. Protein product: CASSDDRVMDTEAFF.

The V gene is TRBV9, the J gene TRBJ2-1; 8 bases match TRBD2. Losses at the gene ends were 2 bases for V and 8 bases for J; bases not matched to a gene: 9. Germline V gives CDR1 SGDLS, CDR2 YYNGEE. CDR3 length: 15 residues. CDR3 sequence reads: CASSVSGTSRDEQFF. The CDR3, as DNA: TGTGCCAGCAGCGTTAGCGGGACAAGTAGGGATGAGCAGTTCTTC.

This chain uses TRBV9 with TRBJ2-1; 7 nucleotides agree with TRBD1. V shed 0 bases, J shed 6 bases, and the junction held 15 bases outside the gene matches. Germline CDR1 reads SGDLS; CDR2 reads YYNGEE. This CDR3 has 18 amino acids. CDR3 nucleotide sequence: TGTGCCAGCAGCGTAGCTGGGCCAGCAGGGGGTTTCGGCAATGAGCAGTTCTTC. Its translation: CASSVAGPAGGFGNEQFF.